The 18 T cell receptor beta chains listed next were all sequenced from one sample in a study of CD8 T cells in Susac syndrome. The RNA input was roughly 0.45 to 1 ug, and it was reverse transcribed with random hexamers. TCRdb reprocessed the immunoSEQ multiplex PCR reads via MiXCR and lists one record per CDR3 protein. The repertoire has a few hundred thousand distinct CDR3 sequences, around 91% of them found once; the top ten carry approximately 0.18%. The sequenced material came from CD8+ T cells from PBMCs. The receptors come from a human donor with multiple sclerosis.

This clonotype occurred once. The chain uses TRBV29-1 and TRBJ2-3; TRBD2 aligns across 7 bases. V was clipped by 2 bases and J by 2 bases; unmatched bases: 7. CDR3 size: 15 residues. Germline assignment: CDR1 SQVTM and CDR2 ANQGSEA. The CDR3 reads CSVEKSLANTDTQYF. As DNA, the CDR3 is TGCAGCGTTGAAAAATCACTAGCGAACACAGATACGCAGTATTTT.

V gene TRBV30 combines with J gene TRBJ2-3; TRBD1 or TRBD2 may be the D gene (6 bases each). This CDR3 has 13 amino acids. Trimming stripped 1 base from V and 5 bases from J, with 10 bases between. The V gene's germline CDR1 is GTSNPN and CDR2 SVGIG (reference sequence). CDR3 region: CAWSDRGLDTQYF. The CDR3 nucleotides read TGTGCCTGGAGTGACCGGGGGCTAGATACGCAGTATTTT.

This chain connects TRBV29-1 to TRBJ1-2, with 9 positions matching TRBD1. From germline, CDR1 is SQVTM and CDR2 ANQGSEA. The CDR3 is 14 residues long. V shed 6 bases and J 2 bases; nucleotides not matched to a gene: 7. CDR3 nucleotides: TGCAGCGTCCCAGGACAGGGGTTAAACTATGGCTACACCTTC. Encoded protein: CSVPGQGLNYGYTF.

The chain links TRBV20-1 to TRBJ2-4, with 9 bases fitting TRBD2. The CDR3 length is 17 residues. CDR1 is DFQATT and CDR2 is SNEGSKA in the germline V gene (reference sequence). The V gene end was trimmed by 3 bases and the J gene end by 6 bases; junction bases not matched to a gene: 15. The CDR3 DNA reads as TGCAGTGCTAGCGGGCGGGAGGGCCATATGTCCGGAAACATTCAGTACTTC. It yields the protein CSASGREGHMSGNIQYF.

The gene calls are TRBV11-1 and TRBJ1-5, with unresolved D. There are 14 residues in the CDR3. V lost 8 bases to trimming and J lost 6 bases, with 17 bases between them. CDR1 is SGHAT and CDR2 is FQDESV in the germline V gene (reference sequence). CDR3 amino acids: CASEPWGSGQPQHF. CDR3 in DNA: TGTGCCAGCGAACCCTGGGGAAGTGGTCAGCCCCAGCATTTT.

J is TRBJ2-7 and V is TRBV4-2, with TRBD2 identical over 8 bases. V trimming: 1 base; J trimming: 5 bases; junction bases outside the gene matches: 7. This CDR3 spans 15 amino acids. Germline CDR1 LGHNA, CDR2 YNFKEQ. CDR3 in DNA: TGTGCCAGCAGCCAAGCACCGGGAGGGCCAAACGAGCAGTACTTC. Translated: CASSQAPGGPNEQYF.

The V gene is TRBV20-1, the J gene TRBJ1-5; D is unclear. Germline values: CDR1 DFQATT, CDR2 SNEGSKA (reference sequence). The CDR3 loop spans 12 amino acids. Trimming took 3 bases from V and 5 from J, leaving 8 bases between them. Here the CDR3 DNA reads TGCAGTGCTAGGGCCTCCGATCAGCCCCAGCATTTT. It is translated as CSARASDQPQHF.

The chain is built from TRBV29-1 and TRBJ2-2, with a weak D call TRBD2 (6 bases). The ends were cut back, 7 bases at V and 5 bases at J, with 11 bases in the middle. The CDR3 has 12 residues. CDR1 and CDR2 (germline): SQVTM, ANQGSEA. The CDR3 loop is CSALRGTGELFF. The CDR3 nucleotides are TGCAGCGCCTTGCGGGGTACCGGGGAGCTGTTTTTT.

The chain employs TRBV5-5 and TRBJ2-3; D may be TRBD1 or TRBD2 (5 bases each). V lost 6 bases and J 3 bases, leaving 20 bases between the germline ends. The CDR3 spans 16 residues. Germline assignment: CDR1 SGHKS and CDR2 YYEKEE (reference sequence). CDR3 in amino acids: CASKLGVEFGTDTQYF. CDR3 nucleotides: TGTGCCAGCAAATTGGGGGTAGAGTTCGGGACAGATACGCAGTATTTT. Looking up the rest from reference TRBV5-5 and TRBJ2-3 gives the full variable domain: DAGVTQSPTHLIKTRGQQVTLRCSPISGHKSVSWYQQVLGQGPQFIFQYYEKEERGRGNFPDRFSARQFPNYSSELNVNALLLGDSALYLCASKLGVEFGTDTQYFGPGTRLTVL.

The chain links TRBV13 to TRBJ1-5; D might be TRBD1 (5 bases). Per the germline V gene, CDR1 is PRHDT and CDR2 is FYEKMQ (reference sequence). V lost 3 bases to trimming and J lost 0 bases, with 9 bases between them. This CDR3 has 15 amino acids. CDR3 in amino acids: CASSFGGNSNQPQHF. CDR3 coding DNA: TGTGCCAGCAGCTTTGGGGGGAATAGCAATCAGCCCCAGCATTTT. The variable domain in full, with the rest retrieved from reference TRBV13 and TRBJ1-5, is AAGVIQSPRHLIKEKRETATLKCYPIPRHDTVYWYQQGPGQDPQFLISFYEKMQSDKGSIPDRFSAQQFSDYHSELNMSSLELGDSALYFCASSFGGNSNQPQHFGDGTRLSIL.

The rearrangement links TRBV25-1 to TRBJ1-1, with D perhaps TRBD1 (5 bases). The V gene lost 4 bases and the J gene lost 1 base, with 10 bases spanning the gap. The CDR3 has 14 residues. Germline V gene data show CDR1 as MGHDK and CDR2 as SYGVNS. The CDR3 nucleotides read TGTGCCAGCAGTGTTGGACACCGGAACACTGAAGCTTTCTTT. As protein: CASSVGHRNTEAFF.

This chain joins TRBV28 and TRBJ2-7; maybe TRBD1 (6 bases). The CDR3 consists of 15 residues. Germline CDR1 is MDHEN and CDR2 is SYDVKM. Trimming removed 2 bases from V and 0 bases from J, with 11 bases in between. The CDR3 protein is CASSLRGTLSYEQYF. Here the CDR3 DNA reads TGTGCCAGCAGTTTAAGGGGGACGCTCTCCTACGAGCAGTACTTC.

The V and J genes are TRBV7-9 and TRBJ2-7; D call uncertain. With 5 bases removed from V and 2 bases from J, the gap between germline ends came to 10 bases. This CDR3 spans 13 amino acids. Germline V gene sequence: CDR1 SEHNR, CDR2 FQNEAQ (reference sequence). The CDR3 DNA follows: TGTGCCAGCAGCCCCCCTAGGACCTACGAGCAGTACTTC. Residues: CASSPPRTYEQYF.

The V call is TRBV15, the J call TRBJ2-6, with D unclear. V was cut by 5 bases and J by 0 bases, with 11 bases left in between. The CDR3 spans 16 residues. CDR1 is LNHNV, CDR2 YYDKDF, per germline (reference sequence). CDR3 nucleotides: TGTGCCACCAGCCTCCAGTCGGGCTCTGGGGCCAACGTCCTGACTTTC. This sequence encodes CATSLQSGSGANVLTF.

CDR3 nucleotides: TGCAGCGCCAGGTCCGGGACAGGGCGGGTCGGGGAGCTGTTTTTT. Translation gives CSARSGTGRVGELFF. The chain employs TRBV29-1 and TRBJ2-2; TRBD1 matches at 9 bases. Germline V CDR1 and CDR2: SQVTM, ANQGSEA. There are 15 residues in the CDR3. V dropped 7 bases and J dropped 7; count of bases not matched to a gene: 13.

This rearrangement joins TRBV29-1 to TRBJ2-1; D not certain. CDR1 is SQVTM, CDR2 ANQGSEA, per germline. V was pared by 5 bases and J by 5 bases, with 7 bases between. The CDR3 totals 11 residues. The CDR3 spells CSVNRDNEQFF. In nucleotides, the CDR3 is TGCAGCGTTAACAGAGACAATGAGCAGTTCTTC.

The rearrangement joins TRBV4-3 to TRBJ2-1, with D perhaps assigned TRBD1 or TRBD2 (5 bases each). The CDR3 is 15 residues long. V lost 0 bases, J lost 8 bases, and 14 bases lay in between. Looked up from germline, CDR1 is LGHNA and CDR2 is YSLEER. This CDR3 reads CASSQEVGGGDEQFF. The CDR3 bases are TGCGCCAGCAGCCAAGAGGTCGGTGGGGGAGATGAGCAGTTCTTC.

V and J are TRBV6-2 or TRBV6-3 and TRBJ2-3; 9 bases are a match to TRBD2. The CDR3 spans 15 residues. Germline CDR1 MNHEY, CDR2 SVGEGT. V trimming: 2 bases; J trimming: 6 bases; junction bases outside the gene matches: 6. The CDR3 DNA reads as TGTGCCAGCAGTTACCCTAGCGGGGAACGCGATACGCAGTATTTT. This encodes CASSYPSGERDTQYF.